These 30 T cell receptor beta chains originate from one sample sequenced in a study of blood T cells in healthy people across ages. Through a sample-barcoded 5' primer and a J-beta primer mix, a second PCR was run for roughly 7 to 11 cycles. TCRdb reprocessed the 5' RACE reads via MiXCR and lists one record per CDR3 protein. Altogether about 1.4 million distinct CDR3 sequences are present, approximately 60% being singletons, with the ten largest covering 6.5% to 8.5%. The sample taken for sequencing was blood. Source of these receptors: a man between 18 and 35 years old in good health.

The gene calls are TRBV11-2 and TRBJ2-4; D is undetermined. Germline loops: CDR1 SGHAT, CDR2 FQNNGV. Trimming stripped 4 bases from V and 8 bases from J, with 9 bases between. This CDR3 is 12 amino acids long. The CDR3 is CASSSQSDIQYF. CDR3 in DNA: TGTGCCAGCAGCTCACAGTCTGACATTCAGTACTTC.

This clonotype turned up a few times. The V call is TRBV24-1, the J call TRBJ2-7, with D maybe TRBD2 (5 bases). The CDR3 contains 16 residues. Between the trimmed V and J ends, which lost 8 bases and 1 base, there was a span of 20 bases. Germline V gene data show CDR1 as KGHDR and CDR2 as SFDVKD. CDR3 coding DNA: TGTGCCACCACCGGACCACCTTCAAGGACTTCCTACGAGCAGTACTTC. It codes for CATTGPPSRTSYEQYF.

This clonotype came up a few times. The chain has TRBV29-1 and TRBJ2-1; no clear D. Trimming shortened V by 5 bases and J by 9 bases, and 8 bases separated the two germline ends. There are 10 residues in the CDR3. Germline-derived CDR1 and CDR2 are SQVTM and ANQGSEA. CDR3 sequence (DNA): TGCAGCGTTAGGGCAGTTGAGCAGTTCTTC. Amino acid sequence: CSVRAVEQFF.

The chain links TRBV10-3 to TRBJ2-1; 7 nucleotides align to TRBD2. The CDR3 covers 15 residues. The germline gives CDR1 ENHRY, CDR2 SYGVKD. The J segment lost 5 bases and the V segment lost 4 bases, leaving 8 bases of the junction unmatched. This CDR3 reads CAISAKRGTHNEQFF. CDR3 nucleotides: TGTGCCATCAGTGCGAAGCGGGGTACCCACAATGAGCAGTTCTTC.

This clonotype was seen a handful of times. This chain uses TRBV4-1 with TRBJ1-2; D is perhaps TRBD1 (6 bases). The CDR3 runs to 15 residues. The germline gives CDR1 MGHRA, CDR2 YSYEKL. Trimming shortened V by 1 base and J by 3 bases, and 12 bases separated the two germline ends. The CDR3 coding sequence is TGCGCCAGCAGCCAAGGGGAAGGGGGTCACTATGGCTACACCTTC. Translated, it gives CASSQGEGGHYGYTF.

This rearrangement joins TRBV6-6 to TRBJ2-5, with D perhaps matching TRBD1 or TRBD2 (5 bases each). Germline V gene data show CDR1 as MNHNY and CDR2 as SVGAGI (reference sequence). V was trimmed by 6 bases and J by 4 bases, leaving 15 bases between them. The CDR3 has 14 amino acids. In DNA form, the CDR3 reads TGTGCCAGCAGCCCCCCGGGACGGTCAGAGACCCAGTACTTC. Translating gives CASSPPGRSETQYF.

This clonotype has just a few counts. The chain joins TRBV4-1 to TRBJ2-7, with D perhaps matching TRBD1 or TRBD2 (6 bases each). The germline V gene encodes CDR1 MGHRA and CDR2 YSYEKL. With 5 bases removed from V and 3 bases from J, the gap between germline ends came to 17 bases. CDR3 length: 15 residues. CDR3 bases: TGCGCCAGCAGCGCGGGACACCGAAGAGACTACGAGCAGTACTTC. Encoded protein: CASSAGHRRDYEQYF.

This chain joins TRBV12-3 or TRBV12-4 and TRBJ2-7; D uncertain. The CDR3 has 12 amino acids. Trimming pared 7 bases from V and 0 bases from J, leaving 7 bases between. The CDR3 region has the DNA TGTGCCAGCATGTCACTCTCCTACGAGCAGTACTTC. Amino acid sequence: CASMSLSYEQYF.

In regard to this clonotype: Germline and junction disagree at one end, which may indicate a read error. This chain links TRBV11-2 with TRBJ2-5, with a tentative D call TRBD2 (5 bases). Germline assignment: CDR1 SGHAT and CDR2 FQNNGV. The CDR3 spans 15 residues. Here the CDR3 reads CASSLDLVEGETQYF. In DNA, the CDR3 is TGTGCTAGCAGCTTAGATCTAGTAGAGGGAGAGACCCAGTACTTC.

The gene calls are TRBV6-1 and TRBJ1-5, with D unresolved. V dropped 3 bases and J dropped 8 bases, with 11 bases sitting between them. Germline values: CDR1 MNHNS, CDR2 SASEGT. The CDR3 extends over 13 amino acids. The CDR3 region has the DNA TGTGCCAGCAGTGAGGCAGGTATCGAGCCCCAGCATTTT. It yields the protein CASSEAGIEPQHF.

This rearrangement joins TRBV5-6 to TRBJ2-7, with 8 positions matching TRBD1. The CDR3 sequence is 14 residues long. Germline assignment: CDR1 SGHDT and CDR2 YYEEEE. With 5 bases clipped from V and 2 bases from J, the junction kept 6 bases outside the gene matches. CDR3 in DNA: TGTGCCAGCAGACCTCCAGGGGGCCCCTACGAGCAGTACTTC. Its protein product is CASRPPGGPYEQYF.

This clonotype was detected ten times or more. The chain couples TRBV20-1 to TRBJ2-3; D remains unclear. Germline CDR1 and CDR2: DFQATT and SNEGSKA (reference sequence). This CDR3 comprises 15 residues. V was trimmed by 5 bases and J by 2 bases, leaving 17 bases between them. The DNA for the CDR3 is TGCAGTGCTGAGCTGACGGCGATCCTCACAGATACGCAGTATTTT. Its translation: CSAELTAILTDTQYF.

This chain uses TRBV20-1 with TRBJ2-1; D may correspond to TRBD1 or TRBD2 (5 bases each). Germline lookup yields CDR1 DFQATT and CDR2 SNEGSKA (reference sequence). V lost 6 bases and J lost 5, with 14 bases in between. The CDR3 is made up of 13 amino acids. The CDR3 loop reads CSAGEDSHNEQFF. CDR3 in DNA: TGCAGTGCCGGGGAAGACAGTCACAATGAGCAGTTCTTC.

Details on this clonotype: A read error may explain this, as a much larger clone is one base away. CDR3 region: CASSTGSLYNEQYF. The CDR3 bases are TGTGCCAGCAGCACCGGGTCCCTTTACAATGAGCAGTACTTC. The V call is TRBV7-8, the J call TRBJ2-5; D unresolved. The CDR3 sequence is 14 residues long. Germline V CDR1 and CDR2: SGHVS, FQNEAQ. Trimming took off 5 bases at V and 11 bases at J, with 21 bases between the two ends.

A few counts support this clonotype. The chain recombines TRBV6-6 with TRBJ2-5, with D possibly TRBD2 on 5 matching bases. Germline V gene sequence: CDR1 MNHNY, CDR2 SVGAGI (reference sequence). The CDR3 is 13 residues long. Trimming took off 5 bases at V and 5 bases at J, with 12 bases between the two ends. The CDR3 is CASSPVQRETQYF. The DNA for the CDR3 is TGTGCCAGCAGTCCCGTCCAGCGGGAGACCCAGTACTTC.

The V and J genes are TRBV7-6 and TRBJ2-1, with D possibly TRBD2 on 6 matching bases. V gave up 5 bases and J gave up 4 bases, with 18 bases separating them. This CDR3 comprises 16 residues. Germline V gives CDR1 SGHVS, CDR2 FNYEAQ. DNA for the CDR3: TGTGCCAGCAGCCCCCGCGGGACGGAGGTATACAATGAGCAGTTCTTC. Translation: CASSPRGTEVYNEQFF.

This clonotype was seen a handful of times. This sequence joins TRBV19 and TRBJ1-5; TRBD1 matches 7 bases. The germline V gene encodes CDR1 LNHDA and CDR2 SQIVND (reference sequence). V was clipped by 5 bases and J by 5 bases; unmatched bases: 6. This CDR3 spans 14 amino acids. CDR3 sequence (DNA): TGTGCCAGTAGTCGACAGGGCGATTATCAGCCCCAGCATTTT. Its protein product is CASSRQGDYQPQHF.

This clonotype was detected only once. The chain has TRBV28 and TRBJ1-2; 7 bases line up with TRBD1. CDR1 is MDHEN, CDR2 SYDVKM, per germline. This CDR3 region has 14 residues. With 4 bases clipped from V and 9 bases from J, the junction kept 11 bases outside the gene matches. In DNA form, the CDR3 reads TGTGCCAGCAGTTCTAGGACAGGCGCTCGCAGCTACACCTTC. Amino acids: CASSSRTGARSYTF.

The chain links TRBV20-1 to TRBJ2-5; TRBD1 agrees at 10 bases. CDR1 is DFQATT, CDR2 SNEGSKA, per germline (reference sequence). Trimming took 6 bases from V and 11 from J; bases not matched to a gene: 18. The CDR3 contains 15 residues. The CDR3 spells CSATDRGNRLNEQYF. CDR3 DNA sequence: TGCAGTGCAACGGACAGGGGGAATCGGCTGAATGAGCAGTACTTC.

This clonotype was counted only a few times. The J gene is TRBJ2-7, the V gene TRBV28; 12 nucleotides align to TRBD2. The CDR3 loop spans 15 amino acids. V gave up 5 bases and J gave up 1 base; unmatched junction bases: 3. CDR1 is MDHEN and CDR2 is SYDVKM in the germline V gene. CDR3 sequence reads: CASSVTSGGSYEQYF. The CDR3 DNA reads as TGTGCCAGCAGTGTTACTAGCGGGGGGTCCTACGAGCAGTACTTC.

The CDR3 sequence is CASTTNSWSLNEQFF. For the CDR3, the DNA is TGTGCCAGCACTACAAACAGCTGGAGTCTCAATGAGCAGTTCTTC. The chain recombines TRBV28 with TRBJ2-1, with no clear D. The ends were cut back, 7 bases at V and 6 bases at J, with 19 bases in the middle. Germline CDR1 and CDR2: MDHEN and SYDVKM. This CDR3 contains 15 residues.

The CDR3 is CASSSDRGFVGYTF. CDR3 bases: TGTGCCAGCAGCTCCGACAGGGGGTTCGTTGGCTACACCTTC. The chain employs TRBV7-9 and TRBJ1-2, with 9 bases fitting TRBD1. The ends lost 4 bases at V and 7 bases at J; junction bases unmatched: 7. This CDR3 comprises 14 residues. The germline V gene has CDR1 SEHNR and CDR2 FQNEAQ (reference sequence).

The chain uses TRBV29-1 and TRBJ2-5; D is perhaps TRBD1 or TRBD2 (6 bases each). This CDR3 spans 14 amino acids. The germline V gene has CDR1 SQVTM and CDR2 ANQGSEA. Trimming removed 8 bases at V and 5 bases at J, with 21 bases between. The CDR3 spells CSTCPGGGGETQYF. The CDR3 nucleotides are TGCAGCACATGTCCTGGAGGGGGTGGCGAGACCCAGTACTTC.

On this clonotype: The junction departs from germline at one end; a sequencing error may be responsible. The chain joins TRBV28 to TRBJ2-4; tentatively, D is TRBD2 (6 bases). This CDR3 region has 16 residues. CDR1 is MDHEN and CDR2 is SYDVKM in the germline V gene. CDR3 in DNA: TGTGCCGGCAGTACCCGGGACGCCAGTAATCGGAGGGAGCAGTACTTC. It translates to CAGSTRDASNRREQYF. Using reference TRBV28 and TRBJ2-4 for the parts outside the CDR3, the full variable domain is DVKVTQSSRYLVKRTGEKVFLECVQDMDHENMFWYRQDPGLGLRLIYFSYDVKMKEKGDIPEGYSVSREKKERFSLILESASTNQTSMYLCAGSTRDASNRREQYFGAGTRLSVL.

The V gene is TRBV20-1, the J gene TRBJ2-7; 9 nucleotides line up with TRBD2. V was pared by 5 bases and J by 2 bases, with 13 bases of the junction left unmatched. The CDR3 covers 16 residues. Germline V gene lookup returns CDR1 DFQATT and CDR2 SNEGSKA (reference sequence). CDR3 DNA: TGCAGTGCTGGAAAGCTGAGGCTAGCGGGAACCTACGAGCAGTACTTC. It codes for CSAGKLRLAGTYEQYF.

The gene calls are TRBV4-3 and TRBJ2-3, with 7 bases matching TRBD2. The CDR3 has 16 amino acids. J was trimmed by 1 base and V by 0 bases; bases with no gene match: 4. Per the germline V gene, CDR1 is LGHNA and CDR2 is YSLEER. The CDR3 spells CASSQESREGTDTQYF. The CDR3 DNA reads as TGCGCCAGCAGCCAAGAAAGTCGGGAGGGCACAGATACGCAGTATTTT.

The chain joins TRBV20-1 to TRBJ2-7, with D possibly TRBD1 on 5 matching bases. Germline V CDR1 and CDR2: DFQATT, SNEGSKA (reference sequence). The CDR3 covers 13 residues. Trimming removed 3 bases at V and 12 bases at J, with 21 bases between. This CDR3 reads CSARGQDTTLGYF. The DNA of the CDR3 is TGCAGTGCTAGGGGGCAAGACACGACTCTCGGGTACTTC.

This sequence joins TRBV27 and TRBJ2-7, with TRBD2 matching over 7 bases. The J call may be mistaken, given a closer DNA end match to TRBJ2-5. The CDR3 length is 16 residues. Germline V gene sequence: CDR1 MNHEY, CDR2 SMNVEV (reference sequence). The CDR3 nucleotides read TGTGCCAGCAGTTTAGCATTGGGGGGGAACAAAAAGACCCAGTACTTC. Its translation is CASSLALGGNKKTQYF.

The chain carries TRBV20-1 and TRBJ2-3; D is undetermined. Germline CDR1 reads DFQATT; CDR2 reads SNEGSKA (reference sequence). Trimming left V 0 bases short and J 3 bases short, with 10 bases between. CDR3 size: 14 residues. CDR3 nucleotides: TGCAGTGCTAGAGATCCAGTGGTTACAGATACGCAGTATTTT. This sequence encodes CSARDPVVTDTQYF.

This rearrangement joins TRBV12-3 or TRBV12-4 to TRBJ1-1, with TRBD1 matching over 8 bases. The J segment lost 2 bases and the V segment lost 7 bases, leaving 6 bases of the junction unmatched. This CDR3 spans 14 amino acids. This CDR3 reads CASNDRGRNTEAFF. CDR3 nucleotides: TGTGCCAGCAACGACAGGGGAAGAAACACTGAAGCTTTCTTT.